Reported below is one T cell receptor beta chain. Its antigen is not known. This specimen belongs to a study of T cells in lung cancer brain metastases. Paired samples had equal genomic DNA input, ranging roughly 2 to 5 ug. TCRdb's table, derived via immunoSEQ multiplex PCR, lists solely in-frame clones and lacks some. The data show a few thousand clones, with about 88% seen just once and less than 7.5% held by the top ten. Findings of the study overall: Compared with paired primaries, brain metastases showed fewer unique productive clones (approximately 1,500 versus 4,500).

Exclusion applied to anyone with multiple prior malignancies. Marked H&E slides guided macrodissection of tumor areas from several unstained, deparaffinized roughly 10 um sections. The receptor was isolated from a woman in her 50s with non-small cell lung cancer. Sequencing used tumor tissue from the primary lung tumor.

The CDR3 sequence: CASSLVPYNEQFF. The DNA of the CDR3 is TGTGCCAGCAGCTTAGTCCCCTACAATGAGCAGTTCTTC. V usage is TRBV7-2 and J usage is TRBJ2-1; D is undetermined. The CDR3 contains 13 residues. Trimming took off 1 base at V and 2 bases at J, with 3 bases between the two ends. Germline V gives CDR1 SGHTA, CDR2 FQGNSA.